One TCR beta chain is described in this entry. The sample originates from a study of blood T cell repertoires in COVID-19. The V segment lost 6 bases and the J segment 3 bases; nucleotides outside the gene matches: 4. Germline V gene sequence: CDR1 LNHDA, CDR2 SQIVND (reference sequence). The CDR3 totals 13 residues. This table comes from immunoSEQ multiplex PCR, and its TCRdb copy is limited to in-frame clones, with some not included. Counted here are around 700,000 clones, 80% to 90% occurring once; the ten biggest clones make up more than 0.25%. Sequenced material: peripheral blood. The chain combines TRBV19 with TRBJ1-2; TRBD1 matches at 7 bases. This sequence was found in a woman aged 18-29 years with acute or convalescent COVID-19. The CDR3 DNA sequence: TGTGCCAGTAGAACAGGGGTGTACTATGGCTACACCTTC. It translates to CASRTGVYYGYTF.